This paragraph reports one T cell receptor (beta chain). The antigen it binds to is not known. The sample holds no much larger clone one base away, and base qualities are not on file. The sample originates from a study of blood T cell repertoires in COVID-19 (dated by TCRdb to 2018 to 2020). Notes on the research overall: Collaborator samples came from the United States, Italy and Spain and covered acute and convalescent phases of COVID-19. The prospective study material was composed of cDNA or gDNA derived from T cells, B-cell-depleted T cells, or PBMCs. Deeply sampled blood TCRbeta repertoires from subjects exposed to, actively infected with, or recovered from COVID-19 were included in the dataset. The repertoires were made available in a free public database intended to serve as a resource for research on the immune response to SARS-CoV-2. The samples were drawn from the first 160 participants of the ongoing ImmuneRACE study and from 950 to 1,500 subjects provided by 6 global collaborators. The sample metadata nearly always contained a de-identified subject ID, COVID-19 status, age in years and sex. Where HLA class I and class II types were available, the types were taken from metadata supplied by the sample provider, not from assay-based typing.

One collaborating source in Seattle enrolled patients during active infection and followed them longitudinally through the course of disease. Each collaborating institution followed its own protocols to collect whole blood in K2EDTA tubes. Collaborator samples were shipped for TCRbeta analysis as frozen whole blood, isolated PBMCs, or DNA extracted from either sample type. TCRbeta CDR3 regions were amplified from genomic DNA using the immunoSEQ Assay, a bias-controlled multiplex PCR. Per the original workflow: The number of nucleated cells in each sample was estimated from the amplification of reference gene primers within the assay. To quantify the absolute abundance of each unique TCRbeta CDR3 rearrangement, sequence reads were collapsed and filtered. For each sample, productive Simpson clonality was calculated by taking the square root of Simpson's diversity index across productive rearrangements. In TCRdb, the immuneACCESS table is reduced to in-frame sequences with V and J assigned. These tables do not hold every clone; where another copy was compared, an unresolved V gene accounts for under half, and the others remain unexplained. V, J and clone size derive from that table, while D and trimming were established from the DNA sequence. This sample holds around 190,000 clones; 70% to 90% were observed only once. About a sixth of the sample rests with the top ten.

General study outcomes and caveats: The amount of clinical and demographic metadata varied by source and participant and was provided uncurated.

Spanning cysteine to phenylalanine, the CDR3 consists of 15 amino acids. Just CDR3 DNA is preserved here, 45 bases in frame from base 1. CDR1 and CDR2 were assigned from the germline V gene (reference sequence) as LNHNV and YYDKDF. The germline V and J ends show losses of 4 bases and 5 bases respectively, and no gene match explains 4 bases of the junction. This receptor was identified in a man in his fifties with COVID-19, enrolled during active disease. Sequencing was carried out using peripheral blood. The sequence joins TRBV15 to TRBJ2-7, and 14 junction bases match TRBD2. Here is the DNA: TGTGCCACCAGCAACTGGACTAGCGGGAGGCACGAGCAGTACTTC. It codes for CATSNWTSGRHEQYF.